One sample yielded the 31 T cell receptor beta chains listed below, sequenced in a study of blood T cell repertoires in COVID-19. The protocol was immunoSEQ multiplex PCR, while the TCRdb copy is restricted to in-frame clones and leaves out a portion. Here the sample spans 270,000 or so clones, 86% being singletons. The sequenced sample was PBMCs or T cells enriched from blood (not recorded which). These receptors were obtained from a woman aged 18-29 years who had recovered from COVID-19.

This sequence joins TRBV30 and TRBJ2-5, with D possibly matching TRBD2 (5 bases). CDR3 length: 13 amino acids. Germline lookup yields CDR1 GTSNPN and CDR2 SVGIG (reference sequence). Trimming took off 3 bases at V and 1 base at J, with 9 bases between the two ends. CDR3 nucleotides: TGTGCCTGGAGGATACGGGGCCAAGAGACCCAGTACTTC. It codes for CAWRIRGQETQYF.

This clone was recorded many times. V gene TRBV15 combines with J gene TRBJ1-4, with 7 bases identical to TRBD1. This CDR3 is built from 15 residues. The junction had 7 bases not matched to a gene; V was cut back by 5 bases and J by 4 bases. Germline V gene data show CDR1 as LNHNV and CDR2 as YYDKDF (reference sequence). CDR3 bases: TGTGCCACCAGCGGCCCGGGACAGTATAATGAAAAACTGTTTTTT. Translated: CATSGPGQYNEKLFF.

The genes are TRBV19 and TRBJ1-1; the match to TRBD1 covers 8 bases. The CDR3 consists of 16 residues. V gave up 5 bases and J gave up 5 bases; unmatched junction bases: 13. CDR1 and CDR2 from the germline V gene are LNHDA and SQIVND (reference sequence). DNA of the CDR3: TGTGCCAGTAGTGTTCTCCAGGGGGCTGGTCGGACTGAAGCTTTCTTT. Translating gives CASSVLQGAGRTEAFF.

The CDR3 here is CASGFQGAGVDTQYF. The CDR3 region has the DNA TGTGCTAGTGGTTTTCAGGGGGCTGGAGTAGATACGCAGTATTTT. V usage is TRBV12-5 and J usage is TRBJ2-3, with TRBD1 matching 8 bases. Looked up from germline, CDR1 is LGHNT and CDR2 is FRNRAP. V lost 3 bases, J lost 5 bases, and 7 bases stayed unmatched. There are 15 residues in the CDR3.

The J gene is TRBJ2-1, the V gene TRBV10-2; TRBD2 matches at 10 bases. The germline V gene has CDR1 WSHSY and CDR2 SAAADI. Trimming took 8 bases from V and 3 from J; bases not matched to a gene: 16. This CDR3 is built from 18 residues. CDR3 coding DNA: TGCGCCAGCGGACTTCTTACTGATAGCGGGGGGTTCTACAATGAGCAGTTCTTC. This sequence encodes CASGLLTDSGGFYNEQFF.

The chain combines TRBV5-6 with TRBJ1-4, with D possibly TRBD1 on 6 matching bases. The CDR3 runs 14 residues. Germline lookup yields CDR1 SGHDT and CDR2 YYEEEE. Trimming took off 4 bases at V and 5 bases at J, with 12 bases between the two ends. In DNA, the CDR3 is TGTGCCAGCAGCCTGACAGGTGCGAATGAAAAACTGTTTTTT. This gives the protein CASSLTGANEKLFF.

V and J are TRBV3-1 (or the pseudogene TRBV3-2) and TRBJ1-2; 7 bases fit TRBD1. Unmatched junction bases numbered 9, after V lost 6 bases and J lost 8 bases. The germline V gene encodes CDR1 LGHDT and CDR2 YNNKEL (reference sequence). This CDR3 contains 13 residues. The CDR3 loop is CASSFRGEYGYTF. The CDR3 nucleotides are TGTGCCAGCAGTTTCAGGGGGGAGTACGGCTACACCTTC.

The chain joins TRBV4-1 to TRBJ2-3; 11 bases are shared with TRBD2. Trimming took 0 bases from V and 2 from J; bases not matched to a gene: 7. CDR3 length: 18 residues. CDR1 MGHRA and CDR2 YSYEKL come from the germline V gene. Written as DNA, the CDR3 is TGCGCCAGCAGCCAAGACCCTAGCGGGGGGATAAACACAGATACGCAGTATTTT. Amino acids: CASSQDPSGGINTDTQYF.

This chain connects TRBV21-1 to TRBJ2-7; the table's D call TRBD2 went unverified against the DNA. TRBV21-1 corresponds to a pseudogene. This CDR3 has 19 amino acids. The CDR3 DNA sequence: TGTGCCAGCATAGTAGGGCAGCCAGCGGGGCTCTCCTATAGGTACGAGCAGTACTTC. The encoded protein is CASIVGQPAGLSYRYEQYF.

The gene calls are TRBV11-3 and TRBJ1-6; D not certain. This CDR3 spans 16 amino acids. CDR1 is SGHNT, CDR2 YENEEA, per germline. V lost 0 bases and J lost 7, with 13 bases in between. The CDR3 sequence is CASSLDRSVLNSPLHF. The CDR3, as DNA: TGTGCCAGCAGCTTAGATCGTTCCGTGTTGAATTCACCCCTCCACTTT.

V usage is TRBV6-5 and J usage is TRBJ2-1; 14 bases fit TRBD2. Trimming removed 2 bases from V and 8 bases from J; junction bases left unmatched: 2. The germline V gene encodes CDR1 MNHEY and CDR2 SVGAGI. The CDR3 is 15 amino acids. The CDR3 reads CASSYPGLAGDEQFF. The CDR3 coding sequence is TGTGCCAGCAGTTACCCGGGACTAGCGGGAGATGAGCAGTTCTTC.

The chain uses TRBV6-2 or TRBV6-3 and TRBJ2-7; D is perhaps TRBD1 (7 bases). The ends were cut back, 3 bases at V and 6 bases at J, with 15 bases in the middle. CDR3 length equals 14 residues. The germline CDR1 and CDR2 sequences are MNHEY and SVGEGT. The CDR3 reads CASSYAGQKVEQYF. The CDR3 region has the DNA TGTGCCAGCAGTTATGCGGGACAGAAGGTCGAGCAGTACTTC.

V is TRBV10-3 and J is TRBJ2-1; 7 positions match TRBD2. The CDR3 spans 14 residues. Trimming cost V 4 bases and J 7 bases; bases outside gene matches: 7. Germline V gene sequence: CDR1 ENHRY, CDR2 SYGVKD. The CDR3, as DNA: TGTGCCATCAGTGTCACGACTAGCAGGAATGAGCAGTTCTTC. This gives the protein CAISVTTSRNEQFF.

The chain uses TRBV9 and TRBJ2-1, with 12 bases aligning to TRBD2. The CDR3 contains 16 residues. CDR1 SGDLS and CDR2 YYNGEE come from the germline V gene. The J segment lost 0 bases and the V segment lost 4 bases, leaving 2 bases of the junction unmatched. The CDR3, as DNA: TGTGCCAGCAGCATGGGACTAGCGGGCTCCTACAATGAGCAGTTCTTC. Protein sequence: CASSMGLAGSYNEQFF.

The CDR3 is CASSAAQGFNEKLFF. CDR3 bases: TGTGCCAGCAGTGCCGCCCAGGGGTTCAATGAAAAACTGTTTTTT. This chain connects TRBV2 to TRBJ1-4, with a weak D call TRBD1 (6 bases). Trimming took off 4 bases at V and 5 bases at J, with 14 bases between the two ends. The germline CDR1 and CDR2 sequences are SNHLY and FYNNEI. CDR3 length equals 15 residues. Based on the CDR3 plus reference TRBV2 and TRBJ1-4, the full variable domain is EPEVTQTPSHQVTQMGQEVILRCVPISNHLYFYWYRQILGQKVEFLVSFYNNEISEKSEIFDDQFSVERPDGSNFTLKIRSTKLEDSAMYFCASSAAQGFNEKLFFGSGTQLSVL.

The chain uses TRBV28 and TRBJ1-5; TRBD1 aligns across 8 bases. Germline V gene lookup returns CDR1 MDHEN and CDR2 SYDVKM. The CDR3 has 19 residues. Trimming cost V 1 base and J 1 base; bases outside gene matches: 12. The CDR3, as DNA: TGTGCCAGCAGTTTATCGGGACAGGCCCGCTTGGGGAGCAATCAGCCCCAGCATTTT. The encoded protein is CASSLSGQARLGSNQPQHF.

The chain links TRBV9 to TRBJ2-5; the match to TRBD2 covers 13 bases. The CDR3 loop spans 15 amino acids. Germline CDR1 is SGDLS and CDR2 is YYNGEE. After removal of 4 bases from V and 3 bases from J, the junction contained 3 bases not matched to a gene. The CDR3 region is CASSKGLAGEETQYF. The CDR3 nucleotides read TGTGCCAGCAGCAAAGGACTAGCGGGAGAAGAGACCCAGTACTTC.

V usage is TRBV19 and J usage is TRBJ1-3; D might be TRBD1 (5 bases). Per germline, CDR1 LNHDA and CDR2 SQIVND (reference sequence). The V gene lost 5 bases and the J gene lost 0 bases, with 17 bases spanning the gap. The CDR3 has 17 amino acids. CDR3 nucleotides: TGTGCCAGTAGTGATTACAGGAAGAAACCCTCTGGAAACACCATATATTTT. Translated: CASSDYRKKPSGNTIYF.

The chain couples TRBV19 to TRBJ1-5; 7 nucleotides line up with TRBD1. Germline V lookup: CDR1 LNHDA, CDR2 SQIVND (reference sequence). CDR3 length: 15 amino acids. Trimming at V came to 5 bases and at J to 7 bases, leaving 11 bases not matched to a gene. The CDR3 DNA reads TGTGCCAGTAGTGAGACAGGGAGTAGTGGACAGCCCCAGCATTTT. Residues: CASSETGSSGQPQHF.

The V gene is TRBV4-1, the J gene TRBJ2-5; D remains ambiguous. V was trimmed by 0 bases and J by 5 bases, leaving 13 bases between them. The CDR3 runs 15 residues. In germline, CDR1 is MGHRA, CDR2 YSYEKL. CDR3 bases: TGCGCCAGCAGCCAAGATCGTTCCCCCGGGGAGACCCAGTACTTC. Its translation is CASSQDRSPGETQYF.

The rearrangement uses TRBV30 and TRBJ2-7, with 10 nucleotides matching TRBD2. V shed 0 bases and J 2 bases; nucleotides not matched to a gene: 4. The CDR3 has 15 residues. Germline lookup yields CDR1 GTSNPN and CDR2 SVGIG (reference sequence). This CDR3 is CAWSVRSGRAYEQYF. The DNA for the CDR3 is TGTGCCTGGAGTGTACGGAGCGGGAGGGCCTACGAGCAGTACTTC.

V and J are TRBV19 and TRBJ1-2; D ambiguous. In germline, CDR1 is LNHDA, CDR2 SQIVND (reference sequence). The CDR3 has 12 residues. The ends were cut back, 3 bases at V and 3 bases at J, with 5 bases in the middle. The CDR3 reads CASSISDYGYTF. The CDR3 DNA is TGTGCCAGTAGTATTTCGGACTATGGCTACACCTTC.

This chain links TRBV30 with TRBJ2-3, with 9 positions matching TRBD1. After removal of 4 bases from V and 0 bases from J, the junction contained 2 bases not matched to a gene. The CDR3 runs to 14 residues. Germline V gene sequence: CDR1 GTSNPN, CDR2 SVGIG (reference sequence). CDR3 sequence reads: CAWNGQGSTDTQYF. The CDR3 DNA sequence: TGTGCCTGGAACGGACAGGGGAGCACAGATACGCAGTATTTT.

This rearrangement joins TRBV19 to TRBJ1-6; TRBD1 aligns across 7 bases. The germline V gene encodes CDR1 LNHDA and CDR2 SQIVND (reference sequence). The CDR3 extends over 14 amino acids. Unmatched junction bases numbered 2, after V lost 3 bases and J lost 6 bases. CDR3 DNA sequence: TGTGCCAGTAGTATGACAGGGAGTAATTCACCCCTCCACTTT. The encoded protein is CASSMTGSNSPLHF.

The chain is built from TRBV7-3 and TRBJ2-3, with 8 bases aligning to TRBD1. Per germline, CDR1 SGHTA and CDR2 FQGTGA. The CDR3 has 16 residues. After removal of 1 base from V and 2 bases from J, the junction contained 5 bases not matched to a gene. The CDR3 sequence is CASSLRAGGFTDTQYF. The DNA of the CDR3 is TGTGCCAGCAGCTTAAGGGCAGGGGGCTTCACAGATACGCAGTATTTT.

The chain couples TRBV5-4 to TRBJ2-1; D is ambiguous. The germline V gene encodes CDR1 SGHNT and CDR2 YYREEE (reference sequence). V dropped 2 bases and J dropped 0 bases, with 6 bases sitting between them. The CDR3 covers 14 residues. CDR3 nucleotides: TGTGCCAGCAGCTTACCGAGCTCCTACAATGAGCAGTTCTTC. Its protein is CASSLPSSYNEQFF.

The chain's CDR3 is CASSDRDRDEAFF. The CDR3 bases are TGTGCCAGCAGCGATCGGGACAGGGATGAAGCTTTCTTT. This sequence joins TRBV7-8 and TRBJ1-1; 9 bases match TRBD1. V trimming: 5 bases; J trimming: 7 bases; junction bases outside the gene matches: 5. The CDR3 spans 13 residues. CDR1 is SGHVS, CDR2 FQNEAQ, per germline.

V is TRBV3-1 (or the pseudogene TRBV3-2) and J is TRBJ2-6; TRBD1 matches at 12 bases. Germline loops: CDR1 LGHDT, CDR2 YNNKEL (reference sequence). Trimming took 9 bases from V and 2 from J; bases not matched to a gene: 14. The CDR3 totals 19 residues. Here the CDR3 reads CASHPHPGQGAPGANVLTF. CDR3 DNA: TGTGCCAGTCACCCACATCCGGGACAGGGGGCCCCTGGGGCCAACGTCCTGACTTTC.

The genes are TRBV3-1 (or the pseudogene TRBV3-2) and TRBJ1-5; D may be TRBD1 (6 bases). Germline V gene data show CDR1 as LGHDT and CDR2 as YNNKEL (reference sequence). Trimming cost V 2 bases and J 6 bases, with 14 bases left between them. This CDR3 comprises 15 residues. The CDR3 DNA sequence: TGTGCCAGCAGCCAAACGACAGGCTCAGGTCAGCCCCAGCATTTT. It specifies CASSQTTGSGQPQHF.

The V gene is TRBV10-3, the J gene TRBJ2-1; 11 bases match TRBD2. This CDR3 contains 17 residues. The germline gives CDR1 ENHRY, CDR2 SYGVKD. Trimming cost V 0 bases and J 1 base; bases outside gene matches: 2. CDR3 region: CAISESLAGGSYNEQFF. The CDR3 DNA follows: TGTGCCATCAGTGAGTCGCTAGCGGGGGGTTCCTACAATGAGCAGTTCTTC.

This clone was recorded only once. The rearrangement links TRBV9 to TRBJ1-1, with unresolved D. Between the trimmed V and J ends, which lost 6 bases and 1 base, there was a span of 13 bases. Germline CDR1 SGDLS, CDR2 YYNGEE. The CDR3 spans 14 residues. The CDR3 DNA reads TGTGCCAGCATGCGAGGGCTCGCGAACACTGAAGCTTTCTTT. This sequence encodes CASMRGLANTEAFF.